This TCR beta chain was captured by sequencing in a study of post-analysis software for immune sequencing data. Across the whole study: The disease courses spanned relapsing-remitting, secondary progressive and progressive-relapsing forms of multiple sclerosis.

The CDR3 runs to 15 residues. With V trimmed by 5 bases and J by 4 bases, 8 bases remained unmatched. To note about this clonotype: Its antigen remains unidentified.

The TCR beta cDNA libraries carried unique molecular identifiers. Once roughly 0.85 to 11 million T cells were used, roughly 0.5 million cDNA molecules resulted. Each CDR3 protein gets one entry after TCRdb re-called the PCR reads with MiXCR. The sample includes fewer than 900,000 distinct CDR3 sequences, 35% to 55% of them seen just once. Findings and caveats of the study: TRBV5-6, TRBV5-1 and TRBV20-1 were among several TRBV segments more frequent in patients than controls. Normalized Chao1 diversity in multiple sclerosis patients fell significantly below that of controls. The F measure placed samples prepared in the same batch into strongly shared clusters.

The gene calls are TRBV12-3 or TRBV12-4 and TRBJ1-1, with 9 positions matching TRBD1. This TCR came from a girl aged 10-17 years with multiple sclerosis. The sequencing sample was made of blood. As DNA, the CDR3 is TGTGCCAGCAGTCGGGACAGGGTGACGCCCACTGAAGCTTTCTTT. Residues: CASSRDRVTPTEAFF.